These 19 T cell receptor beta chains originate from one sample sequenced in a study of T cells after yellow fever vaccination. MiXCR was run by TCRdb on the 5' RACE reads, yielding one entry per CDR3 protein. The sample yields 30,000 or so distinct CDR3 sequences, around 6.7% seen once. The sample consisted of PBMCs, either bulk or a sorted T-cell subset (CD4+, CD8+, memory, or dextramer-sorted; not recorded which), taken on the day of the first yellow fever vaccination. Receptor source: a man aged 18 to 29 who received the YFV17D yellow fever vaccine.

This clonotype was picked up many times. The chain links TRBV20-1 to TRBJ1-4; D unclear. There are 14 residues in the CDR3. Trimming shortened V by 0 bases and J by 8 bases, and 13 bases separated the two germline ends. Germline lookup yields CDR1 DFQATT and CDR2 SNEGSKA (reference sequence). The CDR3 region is CSARDQPAEEKLFF. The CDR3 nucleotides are TGCAGTGCTAGAGATCAACCGGCCGAGGAAAAACTGTTTTTT.

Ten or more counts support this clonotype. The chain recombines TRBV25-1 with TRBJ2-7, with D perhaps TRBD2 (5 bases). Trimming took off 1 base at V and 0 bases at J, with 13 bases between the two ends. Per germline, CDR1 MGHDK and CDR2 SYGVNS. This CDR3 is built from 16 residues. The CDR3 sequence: CASSESYEGSSYEQYF. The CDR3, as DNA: TGTGCCAGCAGTGAATCTTATGAGGGAAGCTCCTACGAGCAGTACTTC.

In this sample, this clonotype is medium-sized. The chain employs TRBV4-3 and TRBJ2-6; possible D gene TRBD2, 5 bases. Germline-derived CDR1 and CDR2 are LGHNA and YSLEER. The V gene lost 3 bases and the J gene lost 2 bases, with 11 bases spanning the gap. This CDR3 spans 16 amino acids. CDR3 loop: CASSQVSGTGANVLTF. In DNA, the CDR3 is TGCGCCAGCAGCCAGGTGTCCGGGACTGGGGCCAACGTCCTGACTTTC.

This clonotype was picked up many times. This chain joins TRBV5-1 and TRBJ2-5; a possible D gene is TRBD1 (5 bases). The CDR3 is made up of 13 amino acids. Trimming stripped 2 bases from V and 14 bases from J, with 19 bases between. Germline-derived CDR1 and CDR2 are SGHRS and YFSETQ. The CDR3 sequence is CASSLSQGAVSYF. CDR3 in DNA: TGCGCCAGCAGCTTATCGCAGGGCGCGGTATCTTACTTC.

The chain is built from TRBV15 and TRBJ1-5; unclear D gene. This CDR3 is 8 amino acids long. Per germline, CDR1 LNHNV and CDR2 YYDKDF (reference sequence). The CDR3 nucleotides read TGTAGCAATCAGCCCCAGCATTTT. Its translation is CSNQPQHF.

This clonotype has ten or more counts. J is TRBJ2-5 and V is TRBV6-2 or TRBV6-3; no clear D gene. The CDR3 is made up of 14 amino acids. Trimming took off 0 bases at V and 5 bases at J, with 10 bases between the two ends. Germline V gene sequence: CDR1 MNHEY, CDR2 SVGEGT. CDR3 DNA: TGTGCCAGCAGTTACTCGACCGAGAAGGAGACCCAGTACTTC. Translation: CASSYSTEKETQYF.

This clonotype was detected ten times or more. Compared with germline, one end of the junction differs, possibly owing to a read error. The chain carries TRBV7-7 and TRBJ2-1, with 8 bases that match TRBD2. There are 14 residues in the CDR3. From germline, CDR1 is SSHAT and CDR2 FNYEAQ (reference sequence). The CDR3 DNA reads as TGTGCTAGCAGTCGGGGGGGTCAGTTTGATGAGCAGTTCTTC. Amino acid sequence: CASSRGGQFDEQFF.

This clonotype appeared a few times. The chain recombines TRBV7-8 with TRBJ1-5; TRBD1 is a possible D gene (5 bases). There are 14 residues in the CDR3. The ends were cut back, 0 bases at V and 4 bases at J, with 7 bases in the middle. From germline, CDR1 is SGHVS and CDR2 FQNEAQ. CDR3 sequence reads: CASSLAAGNQPQHF. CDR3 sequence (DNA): TGTGCCAGCAGCTTAGCTGCAGGGAATCAGCCCCAGCATTTT.

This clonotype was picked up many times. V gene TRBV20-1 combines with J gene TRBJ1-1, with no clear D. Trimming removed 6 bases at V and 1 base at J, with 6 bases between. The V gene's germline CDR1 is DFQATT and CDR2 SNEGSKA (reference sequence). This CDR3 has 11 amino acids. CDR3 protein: CSALRNTEAFF. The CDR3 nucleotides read TGCAGTGCCCTTAGGAACACTGAAGCTTTCTTT.

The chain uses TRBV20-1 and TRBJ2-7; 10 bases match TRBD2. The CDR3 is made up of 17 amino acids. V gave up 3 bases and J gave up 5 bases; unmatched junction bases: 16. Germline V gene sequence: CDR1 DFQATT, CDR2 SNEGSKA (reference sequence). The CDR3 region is CSASPITSGVGNHEQYV. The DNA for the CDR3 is TGCAGTGCTAGCCCGATAACTAGCGGGGTAGGTAACCACGAGCAGTACGTC.

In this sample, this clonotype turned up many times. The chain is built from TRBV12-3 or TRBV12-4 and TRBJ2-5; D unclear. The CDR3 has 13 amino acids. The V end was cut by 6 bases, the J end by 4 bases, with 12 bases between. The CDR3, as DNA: TGTGCCAGCAGAGAAGGGATATTAGAGACCCAGTACTTC. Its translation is CASREGILETQYF.

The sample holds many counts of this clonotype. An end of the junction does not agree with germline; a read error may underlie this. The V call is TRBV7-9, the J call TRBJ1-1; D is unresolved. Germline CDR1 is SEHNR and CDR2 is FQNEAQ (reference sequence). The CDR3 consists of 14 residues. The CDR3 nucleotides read TGTTCCAGCAGCTTTGAGTCGGGATCCACTGAAGCTTTCTTT. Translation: CSSSFESGSTEAFF.

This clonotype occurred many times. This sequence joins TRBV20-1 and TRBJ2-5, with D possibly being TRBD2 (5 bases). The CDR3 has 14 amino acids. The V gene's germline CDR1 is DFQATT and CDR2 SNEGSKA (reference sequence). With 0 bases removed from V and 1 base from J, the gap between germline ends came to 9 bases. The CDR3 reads CSARDKGAQETQYF. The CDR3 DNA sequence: TGCAGTGCTAGAGATAAGGGAGCCCAAGAGACCCAGTACTTC.

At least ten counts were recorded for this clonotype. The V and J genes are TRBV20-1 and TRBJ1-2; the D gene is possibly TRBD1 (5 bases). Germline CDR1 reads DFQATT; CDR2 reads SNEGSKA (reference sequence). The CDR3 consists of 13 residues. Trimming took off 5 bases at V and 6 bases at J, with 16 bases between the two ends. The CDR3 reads CSAVRVDINGYTF. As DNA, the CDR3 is TGCAGTGCTGTCAGGGTTGACATTAATGGCTACACCTTC.

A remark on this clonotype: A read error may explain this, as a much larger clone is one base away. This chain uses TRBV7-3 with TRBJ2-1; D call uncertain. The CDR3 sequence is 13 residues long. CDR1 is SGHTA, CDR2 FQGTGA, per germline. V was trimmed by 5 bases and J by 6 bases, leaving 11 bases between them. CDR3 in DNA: TGTGCCAGCAGCCAAATGGGGTCCAATGAGCAGTTCTTC. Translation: CASSQMGSNEQFF.

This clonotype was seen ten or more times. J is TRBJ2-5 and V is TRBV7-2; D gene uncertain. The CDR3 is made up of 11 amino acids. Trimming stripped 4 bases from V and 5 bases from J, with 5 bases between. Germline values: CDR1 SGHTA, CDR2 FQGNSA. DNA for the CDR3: TGTGCCAGCAGCTCCTGGGAGACCCAGTACTTC. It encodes CASSSWETQYF.

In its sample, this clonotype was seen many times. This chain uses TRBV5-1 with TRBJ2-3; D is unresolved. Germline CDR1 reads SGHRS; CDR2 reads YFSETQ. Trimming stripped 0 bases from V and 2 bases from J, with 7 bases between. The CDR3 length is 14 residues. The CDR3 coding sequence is TGCGCCAGCAGCTTGGGGGGAACCACAGATACGCAGTATTTT. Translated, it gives CASSLGGTTDTQYF.

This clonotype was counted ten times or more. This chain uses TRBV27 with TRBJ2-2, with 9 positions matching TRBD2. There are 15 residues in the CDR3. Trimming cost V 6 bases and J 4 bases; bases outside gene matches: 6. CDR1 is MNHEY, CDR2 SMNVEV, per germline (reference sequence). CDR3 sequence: CASRLRGGLTGELFF. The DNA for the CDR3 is TGTGCCAGCAGGTTGCGGGGGGGCCTCACCGGGGAGCTGTTTTTT.

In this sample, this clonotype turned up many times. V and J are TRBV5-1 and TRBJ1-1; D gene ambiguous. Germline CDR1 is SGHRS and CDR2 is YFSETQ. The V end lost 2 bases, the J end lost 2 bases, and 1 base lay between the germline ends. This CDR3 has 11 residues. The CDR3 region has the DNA TGCGCCAGCAGCTTTAACACTGAAGCTTTCTTT. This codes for CASSFNTEAFF.